This entry lists 3 T cell receptor beta chains sequenced from one sample in a study of blood T cell repertoires in COVID-19. Profiling relied on immunoSEQ multiplex PCR, and the TCRdb table lists in-frame clones only, not all of them. The repertoire consists of 35,000 to 50,000 clones, with 88% occurring once and the leading ten covering around 4.6%. The sequencing sample was made of peripheral blood. Receptor source: a human donor in a cohort sampled during active COVID-19.

This clone was seen only once. The chain is built from TRBV4-2 and TRBJ1-1; 9 bases agree with TRBD1. CDR1 and CDR2 from the germline V gene are LGHNA and YNFKEQ. Losses at the gene ends were 4 bases for V and 6 bases for J; bases not matched to a gene: 9. The CDR3 has 15 amino acids. CDR3: CASSLEDRQGAEAFF. The CDR3 DNA follows: TGTGCCAGCAGCCTAGAAGACCGACAGGGGGCTGAAGCTTTCTTT.

J is TRBJ2-5 and V is TRBV10-3; D is possibly TRBD1 (5 bases). Trimming cost V 6 bases and J 2 bases, with 19 bases left between them. This CDR3 spans 16 amino acids. Germline CDR1 ENHRY, CDR2 SYGVKD. CDR3 nucleotides: TGTGCCATCAGCGTAAGTCGGCAGGGATCACAAGAGACCCAGTACTTC. This gives the protein CAISVSRQGSQETQYF.

This clone has just one count. The rearrangement joins TRBV28 to TRBJ2-1; tentatively, D is TRBD2 (6 bases). The ends were cut back, 5 bases at V and 10 bases at J, with 18 bases in the middle. The CDR3 runs to 14 residues. Germline-derived CDR1 and CDR2 are MDHEN and SYDVKM. CDR3 loop: CASSKTPTSTEQFF. Written as DNA, the CDR3 is TGTGCCAGCAGTAAGACTCCCACTAGCACGGAGCAGTTCTTC.